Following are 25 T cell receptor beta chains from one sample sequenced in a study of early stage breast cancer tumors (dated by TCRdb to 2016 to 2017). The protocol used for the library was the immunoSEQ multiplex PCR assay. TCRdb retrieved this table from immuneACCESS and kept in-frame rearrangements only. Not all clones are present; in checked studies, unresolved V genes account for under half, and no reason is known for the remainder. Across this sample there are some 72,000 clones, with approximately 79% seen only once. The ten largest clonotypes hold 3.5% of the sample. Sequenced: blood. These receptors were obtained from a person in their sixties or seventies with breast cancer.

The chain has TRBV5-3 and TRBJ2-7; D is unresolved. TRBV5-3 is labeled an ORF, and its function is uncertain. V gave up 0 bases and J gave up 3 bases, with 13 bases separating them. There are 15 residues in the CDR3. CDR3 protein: CARSLAFTINYEQYF. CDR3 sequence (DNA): TGTGCCAGAAGCTTGGCATTCACCATAAACTACGAGCAGTACTTC.

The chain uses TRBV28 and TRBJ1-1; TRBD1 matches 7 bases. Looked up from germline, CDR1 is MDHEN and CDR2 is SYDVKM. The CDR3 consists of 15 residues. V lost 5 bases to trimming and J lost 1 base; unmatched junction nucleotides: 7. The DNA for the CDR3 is TGTGCCAGCAGTCCCCGGGACAGTGGGAACACTGAAGCTTTCTTT. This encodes CASSPRDSGNTEAFF.

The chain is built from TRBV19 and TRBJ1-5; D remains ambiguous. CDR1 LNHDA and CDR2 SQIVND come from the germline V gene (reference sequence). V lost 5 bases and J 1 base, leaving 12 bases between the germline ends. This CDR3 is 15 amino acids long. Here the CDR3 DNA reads TGTGCCAGTAGTGTACCCAGACCAAGCAATCAGCCCCAGCATTTT. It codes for CASSVPRPSNQPQHF.

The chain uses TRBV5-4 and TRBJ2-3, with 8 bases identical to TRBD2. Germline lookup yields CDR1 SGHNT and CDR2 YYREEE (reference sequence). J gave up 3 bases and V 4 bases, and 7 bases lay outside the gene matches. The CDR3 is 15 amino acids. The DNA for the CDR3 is TGTGCCAGCAGCACCGCGGGGGGCCCGACAGATACGCAGTATTTT. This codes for CASSTAGGPTDTQYF. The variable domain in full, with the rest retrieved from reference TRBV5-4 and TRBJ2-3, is ETGVTQSPTHLIKTRGQQVTLRCSSQSGHNTVSWYQQALGQGPQFIFQYYREEENGRGNFPPRFSGLQFPNYSSELNVNALELDDSALYLCASSTAGGPTDTQYFGPGTRLTVL.

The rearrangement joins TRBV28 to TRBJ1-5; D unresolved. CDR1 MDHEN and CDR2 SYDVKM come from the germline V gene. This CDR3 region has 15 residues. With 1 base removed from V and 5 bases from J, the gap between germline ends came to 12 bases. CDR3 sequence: CASSLSSGPYQPQHF. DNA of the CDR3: TGTGCCAGCAGTTTATCCTCCGGACCGTATCAGCCCCAGCATTTT.

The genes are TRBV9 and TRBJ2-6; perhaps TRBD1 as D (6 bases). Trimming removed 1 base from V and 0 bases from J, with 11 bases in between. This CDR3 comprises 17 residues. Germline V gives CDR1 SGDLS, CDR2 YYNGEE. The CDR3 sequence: CASSVHRVDSGANVLTF. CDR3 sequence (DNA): TGTGCCAGCAGCGTACACAGGGTTGACTCTGGGGCCAACGTCCTGACTTTC.

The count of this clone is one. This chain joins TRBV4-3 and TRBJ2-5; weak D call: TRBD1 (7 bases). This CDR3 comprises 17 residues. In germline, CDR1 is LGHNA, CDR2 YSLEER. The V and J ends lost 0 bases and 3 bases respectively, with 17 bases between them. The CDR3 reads CASSQDLGRGDEETQYF. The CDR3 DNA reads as TGCGCCAGCAGCCAAGATCTAGGCAGGGGGGACGAAGAGACCCAGTACTTC.

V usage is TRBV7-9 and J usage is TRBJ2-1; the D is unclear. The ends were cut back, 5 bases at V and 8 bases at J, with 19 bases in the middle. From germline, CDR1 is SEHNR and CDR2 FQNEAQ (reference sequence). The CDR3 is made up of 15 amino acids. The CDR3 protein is CASSQPESPDDEQFF. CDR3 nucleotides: TGTGCCAGCAGCCAACCAGAGTCACCAGACGATGAGCAGTTCTTC. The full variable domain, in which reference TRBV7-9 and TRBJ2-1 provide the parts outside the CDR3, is DTGVSQNPRHKITKRGQNVTFRCDPISEHNRLYWYRQTLGQGPEFLTYFQNEAQLEKSRLLSDRFSAERPKGSFSTLEIQRTEQGDSAMYLCASSQPESPDDEQFFGPGTRLTVL.

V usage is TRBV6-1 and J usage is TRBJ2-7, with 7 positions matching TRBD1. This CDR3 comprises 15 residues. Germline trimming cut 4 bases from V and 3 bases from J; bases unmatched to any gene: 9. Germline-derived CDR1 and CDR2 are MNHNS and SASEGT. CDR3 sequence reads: CASSAPRGTSYEQYF. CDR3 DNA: TGTGCCAGCAGTGCCCCCAGGGGGACGAGCTACGAGCAGTACTTC.

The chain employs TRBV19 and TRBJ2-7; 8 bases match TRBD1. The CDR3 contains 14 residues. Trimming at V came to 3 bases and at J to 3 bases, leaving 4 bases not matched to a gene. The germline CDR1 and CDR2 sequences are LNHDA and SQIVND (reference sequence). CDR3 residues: CASSIRQGLYEQYF. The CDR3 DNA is TGTGCCAGTAGTATCCGACAGGGGCTCTACGAGCAGTACTTC.

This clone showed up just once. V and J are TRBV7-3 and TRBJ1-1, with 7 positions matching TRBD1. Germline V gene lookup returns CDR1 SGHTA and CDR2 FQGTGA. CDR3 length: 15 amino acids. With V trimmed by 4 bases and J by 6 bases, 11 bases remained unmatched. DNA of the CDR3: TGTGCCAGCAGCTCCCGACAGGGTATAGAATCTGAAGCTTTCTTT. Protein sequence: CASSSRQGIESEAFF.

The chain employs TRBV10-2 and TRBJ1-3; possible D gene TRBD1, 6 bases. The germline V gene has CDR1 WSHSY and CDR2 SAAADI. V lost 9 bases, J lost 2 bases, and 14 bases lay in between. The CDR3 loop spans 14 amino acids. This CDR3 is CASQGQGTGNTIYF. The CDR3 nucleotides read TGCGCCAGTCAGGGGCAGGGAACTGGAAACACCATATATTTT.

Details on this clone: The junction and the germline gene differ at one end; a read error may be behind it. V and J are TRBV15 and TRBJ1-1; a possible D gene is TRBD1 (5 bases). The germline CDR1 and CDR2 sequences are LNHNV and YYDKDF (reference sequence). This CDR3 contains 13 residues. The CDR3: CATNRQLNTEAFF. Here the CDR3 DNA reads TGTGCCACCAACAGACAGTTGAACACTGAAGCTTTCTTT.

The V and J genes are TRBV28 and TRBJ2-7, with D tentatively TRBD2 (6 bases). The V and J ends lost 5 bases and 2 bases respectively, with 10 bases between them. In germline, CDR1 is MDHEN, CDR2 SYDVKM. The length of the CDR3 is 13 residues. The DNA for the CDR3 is TGTGCCAGCAGTGGGGGACTTACCTACGAGCAGTACTTC. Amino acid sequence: CASSGGLTYEQYF.

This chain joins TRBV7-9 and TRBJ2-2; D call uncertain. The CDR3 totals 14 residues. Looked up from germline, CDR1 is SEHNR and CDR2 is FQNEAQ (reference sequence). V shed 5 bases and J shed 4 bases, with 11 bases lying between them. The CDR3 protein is CASSRRDVTGELFF. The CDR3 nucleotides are TGTGCCAGCAGCCGTAGAGACGTCACCGGGGAGCTGTTTTTT. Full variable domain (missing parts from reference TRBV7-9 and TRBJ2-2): DTGVSQNPRHKITKRGQNVTFRCDPISEHNRLYWYRQTLGQGPEFLTYFQNEAQLEKSRLLSDRFSAERPKGSFSTLEIQRTEQGDSAMYLCASSRRDVTGELFFGEGSRLTVL.

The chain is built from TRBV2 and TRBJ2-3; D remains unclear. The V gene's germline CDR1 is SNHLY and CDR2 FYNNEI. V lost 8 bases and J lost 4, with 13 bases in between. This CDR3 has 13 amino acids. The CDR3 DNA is TGTGCCAGCTCCTCCCCCCCCGCAGATACGCAGTATTTT. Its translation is CASSSPPADTQYF.

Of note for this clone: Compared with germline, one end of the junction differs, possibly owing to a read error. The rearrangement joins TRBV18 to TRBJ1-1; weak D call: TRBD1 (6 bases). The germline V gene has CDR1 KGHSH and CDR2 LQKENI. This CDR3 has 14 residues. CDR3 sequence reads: CASSPQGGNTEAFF. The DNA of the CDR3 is TGTGCCAGCTCCCCACAGGGAGGGAACACTGAAGCTTTCTTT.

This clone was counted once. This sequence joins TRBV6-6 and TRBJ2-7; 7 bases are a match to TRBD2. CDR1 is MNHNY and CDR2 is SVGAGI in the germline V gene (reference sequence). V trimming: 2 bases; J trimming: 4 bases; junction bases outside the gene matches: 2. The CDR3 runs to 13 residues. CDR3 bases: TGTGCCAGCAGTTACCGAGCGGGGTACGAGCAGTACTTC. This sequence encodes CASSYRAGYEQYF.

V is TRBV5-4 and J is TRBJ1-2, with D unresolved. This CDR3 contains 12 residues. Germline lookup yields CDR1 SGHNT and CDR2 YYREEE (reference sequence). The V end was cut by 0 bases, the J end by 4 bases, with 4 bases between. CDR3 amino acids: CASSLVGYGYTF. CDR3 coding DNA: TGTGCCAGCAGCTTGGTGGGCTATGGCTACACCTTC.

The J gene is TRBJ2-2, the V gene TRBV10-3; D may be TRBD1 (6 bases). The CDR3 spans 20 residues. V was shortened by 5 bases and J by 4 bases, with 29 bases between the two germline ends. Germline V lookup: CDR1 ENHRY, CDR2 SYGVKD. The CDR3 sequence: CAISTGNLAPNKRGTGELFF. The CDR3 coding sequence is TGTGCCATCAGTACAGGGAATTTAGCGCCCAACAAGAGAGGCACCGGGGAGCTGTTTTTT.

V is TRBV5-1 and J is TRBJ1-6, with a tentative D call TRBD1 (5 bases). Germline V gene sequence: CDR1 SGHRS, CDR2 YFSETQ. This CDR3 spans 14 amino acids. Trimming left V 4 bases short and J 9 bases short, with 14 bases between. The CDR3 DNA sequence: TGCGCCAGCAGCCCGCCTGTGGGGGGTTCACCCCTCCACTTT. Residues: CASSPPVGGSPLHF. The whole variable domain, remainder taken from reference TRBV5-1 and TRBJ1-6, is KAGVTQTPRYLIKTRGQQVTLSCSPISGHRSVSWYQQTPGQGLQFLFEYFSETQRNKGNFPGRFSGRQFSNSRSEMNVSTLELGDSALYLCASSPPVGGSPLHFGNGTRLTVT.

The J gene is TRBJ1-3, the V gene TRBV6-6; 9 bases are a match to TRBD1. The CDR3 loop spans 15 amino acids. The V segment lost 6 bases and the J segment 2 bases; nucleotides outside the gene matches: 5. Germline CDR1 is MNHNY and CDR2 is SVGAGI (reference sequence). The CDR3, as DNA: TGTGCCAGCAGGTTGGGACAGGGAACTGGAAACACCATATATTTT. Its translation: CASRLGQGTGNTIYF.

This chain's CDR3 is CASKRGGSIDEQYF. In nucleotides, the CDR3 is TGTGCCAGCAAACGTGGCGGGAGTATCGACGAGCAGTACTTC. The rearrangement joins TRBV2 to TRBJ2-7, with 7 bases matching TRBD2. The CDR3 loop spans 14 amino acids. Germline trimming cut 7 bases from V and 5 bases from J; bases unmatched to any gene: 11. Germline-derived CDR1 and CDR2 are SNHLY and FYNNEI.

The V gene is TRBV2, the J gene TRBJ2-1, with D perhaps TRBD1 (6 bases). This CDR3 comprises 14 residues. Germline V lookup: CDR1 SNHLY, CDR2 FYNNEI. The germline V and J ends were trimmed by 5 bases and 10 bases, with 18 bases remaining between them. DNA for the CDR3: TGTGCCAGCAGTTACAGGGCGGACCTCTTCGAGCAGTTCTTC. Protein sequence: CASSYRADLFEQFF.

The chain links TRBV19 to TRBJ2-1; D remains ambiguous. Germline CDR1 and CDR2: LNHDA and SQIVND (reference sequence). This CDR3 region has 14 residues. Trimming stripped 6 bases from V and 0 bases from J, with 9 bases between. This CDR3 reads CASRRRSSYNEQFF. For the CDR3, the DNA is TGTGCCAGTAGACGTAGGAGCTCCTACAATGAGCAGTTCTTC.